The 25 T cell receptor beta chains below all came from one sample that was sequenced in a study of blood T cell repertoires in COVID-19. Libraries were prepared by immunoSEQ multiplex PCR; TCRdb keeps only in-frame clonotypes and omits some of them. The sample contains some 45,000 clones, roughly 90% of which appear only once. The sample was peripheral blood. These receptors all come from a human donor in a cohort sampled during active COVID-19.

This chain uses TRBV2 with TRBJ2-7; 8 positions agree with TRBD1. Unmatched junction bases numbered 12, after V lost 7 bases and J lost 4 bases. The CDR3 runs 15 residues. CDR1 is SNHLY, CDR2 FYNNEI, per germline. The CDR3 reads CASIWGTGKEYEQYF. In DNA, the CDR3 is TGTGCCAGCATTTGGGGGACAGGTAAAGAGTACGAGCAGTACTTC.

The chain uses TRBV2 and TRBJ2-5; D possibly uses TRBD1 or TRBD2 (6 bases each). Germline loops: CDR1 SNHLY, CDR2 FYNNEI. This CDR3 has 14 amino acids. Between the trimmed V and J ends, which lost 8 bases and 5 bases, there was a span of 18 bases. The CDR3 is CASGEGGLGETQYF. The DNA for the CDR3 is TGTGCCAGCGGGGAAGGGGGACTGGGGGAGACCCAGTACTTC.

This sequence joins TRBV5-6 and TRBJ2-7; a possible D gene is TRBD1 (6 bases). The CDR3 is 14 amino acids. Trimming removed 4 bases at V and 6 bases at J, with 17 bases between. Looked up from germline, CDR1 is SGHDT and CDR2 is YYEEEE. In DNA, the CDR3 is TGTGCCAGCAGCACCGGACAGAGCTCTCGCGAGCAGTACTTC. Its protein is CASSTGQSSREQYF.

The rearrangement links TRBV10-3 to TRBJ2-5; 9 bases match TRBD2. V was pared by 3 bases and J by 3 bases, with 5 bases of the junction left unmatched. There are 15 residues in the CDR3. Germline CDR1 ENHRY, CDR2 SYGVKD. CDR3 DNA sequence: TGTGCCATCAGTGACGGCGGGGGGGCCAAAGAGACCCAGTACTTC. Translation gives CAISDGGGAKETQYF.

The CDR3 reads CASSYEFPTGELFF. Here the CDR3 DNA reads TGTGCCAGCAGTTATGAGTTTCCAACCGGGGAGCTGTTTTTT. The chain employs TRBV5-5 and TRBJ2-2; D ambiguous. Trimming pared 5 bases from V and 5 bases from J, leaving 13 bases between. CDR3 length equals 14 residues. Germline V gives CDR1 SGHKS, CDR2 YYEKEE (reference sequence).

V gene TRBV2 combines with J gene TRBJ1-5, with 7 bases lining up with TRBD1. The CDR3 is made up of 15 amino acids. With 5 bases clipped from V and 2 bases from J, the junction kept 6 bases outside the gene matches. The germline CDR1 and CDR2 sequences are SNHLY and FYNNEI. The chain's CDR3 is CASSYDRDGNQPQHF. In DNA form, the CDR3 reads TGTGCCAGCAGTTATGACAGGGACGGCAATCAGCCCCAGCATTTT.

The rearrangement joins TRBV27 to TRBJ1-1; tentative D call: TRBD1 (6 bases). With 8 bases removed from V and 4 bases from J, the gap between germline ends came to 14 bases. Germline CDR1 is MNHEY and CDR2 is SMNVEV (reference sequence). The CDR3 totals 13 residues. The CDR3 here is CASANYRVTEAFF. Here the CDR3 DNA reads TGTGCCAGCGCAAACTACAGGGTCACTGAAGCTTTCTTT.

This rearrangement joins TRBV7-2 to TRBJ2-3, with D maybe TRBD2 (6 bases). The germline V and J ends were trimmed by 5 bases and 2 bases, with 17 bases remaining between them. The CDR3 is 16 residues long. Germline CDR1 reads SGHTA; CDR2 reads FQGNSA. CDR3 amino acids: CASSHYYGGNTDTQYF. CDR3 DNA: TGTGCCAGCAGCCACTACTATGGGGGGAACACAGATACGCAGTATTTT.

The rearrangement joins TRBV5-6 to TRBJ2-7; the D gene is possibly TRBD2 (5 bases). The germline V gene has CDR1 SGHDT and CDR2 YYEEEE. Trimming shortened V by 0 bases and J by 5 bases, and 18 bases separated the two germline ends. The CDR3 is 16 residues long. In nucleotides, the CDR3 is TGTGCCAGCAGCTTGGGTCTTACAACTAGGAACCACGAGCAGTACTTC. This gives the protein CASSLGLTTRNHEQYF.

The chain is built from TRBV7-3 and TRBJ2-7, with D maybe TRBD2 (6 bases). Per germline, CDR1 SGHTA and CDR2 FQGTGA. This CDR3 is built from 16 residues. V was shortened by 1 base and J by 6 bases, with 19 bases between the two germline ends. In DNA, the CDR3 is TGTGCCAGCAGCTTAAACGGGATTGGTAGCGGAGGCGAGCAGTACTTC. Its translation is CASSLNGIGSGGEQYF.

There are a few counts of this clone. The V gene is TRBV10-3, the J gene TRBJ1-1; tentatively, D is TRBD1 (5 bases). V gave up 7 bases and J gave up 1 base, with 10 bases separating them. Germline V gives CDR1 ENHRY, CDR2 SYGVKD. The CDR3 consists of 13 residues. In nucleotides, the CDR3 is TGTGCCATCACCCCGACAGCGAACACTGAAGCTTTCTTT. Its translation: CAITPTANTEAFF.

V and J are TRBV9 and TRBJ2-7; 8 bases are shared with TRBD1. This CDR3 has 14 amino acids. V shed 4 bases and J 2 bases; nucleotides not matched to a gene: 5. The germline gives CDR1 SGDLS, CDR2 YYNGEE. CDR3 in amino acids: CASSPGTGPYEQYF. DNA of the CDR3: TGTGCCAGCAGCCCCGGGACAGGTCCCTACGAGCAGTACTTC.

The chain joins TRBV5-8 to TRBJ2-7, with 7 bases lining up with TRBD1. The V gene's germline CDR1 is SGHTS and CDR2 YDEGEE. The CDR3 has 13 residues. With V trimmed by 4 bases and J by 6 bases, 7 bases remained unmatched. This CDR3 reads CASSLGQTPEQYF. CDR3 DNA sequence: TGTGCCAGCAGCCTGGGACAGACCCCCGAGCAGTACTTC.

This sequence joins TRBV4-3 and TRBJ2-7; D is ambiguous. Deletions cut 1 base from V and 6 bases from J, with 13 bases between. The CDR3 covers 14 residues. Germline-derived CDR1 and CDR2 are LGHNA and YSLEER. CDR3 residues: CASSQGQFLGEQYF. The CDR3 DNA follows: TGCGCCAGCAGCCAAGGGCAGTTCCTTGGCGAGCAGTACTTC.

The chain links TRBV2 to TRBJ1-6; 9 nucleotides match TRBD1. This CDR3 has 16 residues. Germline V gene data show CDR1 as SNHLY and CDR2 as FYNNEI. The V segment lost 2 bases and the J segment 6 bases; nucleotides outside the gene matches: 5. The CDR3 DNA is TGTGCCAGCAGTGAACTGGGACAGGGAGGTAATTCACCCCTCCACTTT. It codes for CASSELGQGGNSPLHF.

The genes are TRBV15 and TRBJ2-1; 10 bases match TRBD1. Per germline, CDR1 LNHNV and CDR2 YYDKDF (reference sequence). V trimming: 5 bases; J trimming: 4 bases; junction bases outside the gene matches: 11. The CDR3 has 17 residues. Here the CDR3 DNA reads TGTGCCACCAGCCCTCGCGCCGGACAGGGGGGGTACAATGAGCAGTTCTTC. Protein: CATSPRAGQGGYNEQFF.

V gene TRBV7-9 combines with J gene TRBJ1-1; no reliable D call. Germline V lookup: CDR1 SEHNR, CDR2 FQNEAQ (reference sequence). Trimming pared 8 bases from V and 4 bases from J, leaving 11 bases between. The CDR3 has 12 amino acids. CDR3 residues: CASGFSVTEAFF. For the CDR3, the DNA is TGTGCCAGCGGATTCAGCGTCACTGAAGCTTTCTTT.

The chain recombines TRBV5-6 with TRBJ1-5; TRBD1 matches 7 bases. In germline, CDR1 is SGHDT, CDR2 YYEEEE. This CDR3 contains 15 residues. The J segment lost 4 bases and the V segment lost 3 bases, leaving 7 bases of the junction unmatched. DNA for the CDR3: TGTGCCAGCAGCTCGACCGACAGGGATAATCAGCCCCAGCATTTT. It translates to CASSSTDRDNQPQHF.

V gene TRBV6-5 combines with J gene TRBJ2-1; 8 bases match TRBD2. This CDR3 contains 15 residues. The V gene's germline CDR1 is MNHEY and CDR2 SVGAGI. V shed 3 bases, J shed 3 bases, and the junction held 4 bases outside the gene matches. In DNA, the CDR3 is TGTGCCAGCAGTTATAGACTAGCGCTCTACAATGAGCAGTTCTTC. This sequence encodes CASSYRLALYNEQFF.

This clone was counted once. The J gene is TRBJ2-7, the V gene TRBV2, with 7 bases that match TRBD2. CDR3 length: 13 amino acids. The germline V gene has CDR1 SNHLY and CDR2 FYNNEI. Trimming took 6 bases from V and 2 from J; bases not matched to a gene: 4. This CDR3 is CASRGGATYEQYF. DNA for the CDR3: TGTGCCAGCAGGGGAGGGGCAACCTACGAGCAGTACTTC.

This chain connects TRBV6-6 to TRBJ1-2; D is unresolved. Trimming took off 5 bases at V and 4 bases at J, with 11 bases between the two ends. Germline values: CDR1 MNHNY, CDR2 SVGAGI (reference sequence). This CDR3 has 13 amino acids. The CDR3: CASSEDGTYGYTF. The DNA of the CDR3 is TGTGCCAGCAGTGAGGATGGCACCTATGGCTACACCTTC.

The chain has TRBV7-3 and TRBJ2-7; 9 nucleotides line up with TRBD2. Germline CDR1 and CDR2: SGHTA and FQGTGA. The CDR3 runs 15 residues. The J segment lost 4 bases and the V segment lost 3 bases, leaving 7 bases of the junction unmatched. The chain's CDR3 is CASSFFSGGRYEQYF. The CDR3, as DNA: TGTGCCAGCAGCTTCTTTAGCGGGGGCAGGTACGAGCAGTACTTC.

The rearrangement uses TRBV2 and TRBJ2-3; 7 bases are a match to TRBD2. The germline V gene has CDR1 SNHLY and CDR2 FYNNEI. Losses at the gene ends were 7 bases for V and 2 bases for J; bases not matched to a gene: 6. This CDR3 has 14 residues. The CDR3 region is CASTERGLTDTQYF. For the CDR3, the DNA is TGTGCCAGCACGGAGCGGGGACTCACAGATACGCAGTATTTT.

The J gene is TRBJ2-2, the V gene TRBV9, with 7 nucleotides matching TRBD2. Trimming cost V 0 bases and J 2 bases; bases outside gene matches: 7. The CDR3 length is 17 residues. Germline CDR1 reads SGDLS; CDR2 reads YYNGEE. The CDR3 loop is CASSVGLRGLNTGELFF. The CDR3 nucleotides are TGTGCCAGCAGCGTAGGGCTCCGGGGACTAAACACCGGGGAGCTGTTTTTT. The whole variable domain, filled in from reference TRBV9 and TRBJ2-2, reads DSGVTQTPKHLITATGQRVTLRCSPRSGDLSVYWYQQSLDQGLQFLIQYYNGEERAKGNILERFSAQQFPDLHSELNLSSLELGDSALYFCASSVGLRGLNTGELFFGEGSRLTVL.

The CDR3 is CASSALGQGGNTIYF. CDR3 nucleotide sequence: TGTGCCAGCAGCGCCTTGGGACAGGGTGGAAACACCATATATTTT. The chain joins TRBV14 to TRBJ1-3, with TRBD1 matching 9 bases. CDR1 is SGHDN and CDR2 is FVKESK in the germline V gene. The CDR3 is made up of 15 amino acids. With V trimmed by 5 bases and J by 3 bases, 5 bases remained unmatched.